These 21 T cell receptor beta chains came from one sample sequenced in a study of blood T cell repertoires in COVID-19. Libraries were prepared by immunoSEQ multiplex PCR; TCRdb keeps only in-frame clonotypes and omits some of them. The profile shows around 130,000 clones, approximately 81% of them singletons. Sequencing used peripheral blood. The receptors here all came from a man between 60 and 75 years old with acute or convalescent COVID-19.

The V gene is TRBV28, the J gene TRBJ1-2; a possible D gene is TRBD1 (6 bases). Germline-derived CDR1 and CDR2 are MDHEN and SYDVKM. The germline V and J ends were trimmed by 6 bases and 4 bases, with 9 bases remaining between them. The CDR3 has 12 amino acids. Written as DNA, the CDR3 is TGTGCCAGCAGACAGGGAATCTATGGCTACACCTTC. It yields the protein CASRQGIYGYTF.

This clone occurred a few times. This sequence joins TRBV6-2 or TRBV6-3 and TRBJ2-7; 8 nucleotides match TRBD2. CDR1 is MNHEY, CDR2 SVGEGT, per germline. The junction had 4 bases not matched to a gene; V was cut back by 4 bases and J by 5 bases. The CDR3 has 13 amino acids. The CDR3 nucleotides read TGTGCCAGCAGTTTTGGGACTAGGAACGAGCAGTACTTC. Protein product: CASSFGTRNEQYF.

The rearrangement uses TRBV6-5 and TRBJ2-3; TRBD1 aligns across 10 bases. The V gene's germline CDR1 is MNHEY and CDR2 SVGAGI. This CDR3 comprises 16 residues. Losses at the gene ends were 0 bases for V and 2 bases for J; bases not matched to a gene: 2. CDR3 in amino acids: CASSYSGTGVTDTQYF. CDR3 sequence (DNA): TGTGCCAGCAGTTACTCCGGGACAGGGGTCACAGATACGCAGTATTTT.

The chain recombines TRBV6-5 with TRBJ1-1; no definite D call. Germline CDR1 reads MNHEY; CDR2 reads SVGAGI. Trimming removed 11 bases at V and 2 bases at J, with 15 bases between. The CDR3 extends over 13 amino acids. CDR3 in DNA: TGTGCCGGAAGGAAGGGAGGTAACACTGAAGCTTTCTTT. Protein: CAGRKGGNTEAFF.

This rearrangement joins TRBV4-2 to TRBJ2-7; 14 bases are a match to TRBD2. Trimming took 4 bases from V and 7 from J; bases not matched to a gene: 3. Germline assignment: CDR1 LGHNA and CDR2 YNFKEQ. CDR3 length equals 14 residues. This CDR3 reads CASSPGLAGVEQYF. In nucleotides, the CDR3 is TGTGCCAGCAGCCCGGGACTAGCGGGAGTTGAGCAGTACTTC.

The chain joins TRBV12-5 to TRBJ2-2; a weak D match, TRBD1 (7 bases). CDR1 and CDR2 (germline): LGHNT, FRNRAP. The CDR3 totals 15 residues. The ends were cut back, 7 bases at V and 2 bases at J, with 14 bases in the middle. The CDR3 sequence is CASANRGLNTGELFF. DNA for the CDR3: TGTGCTAGTGCAAACAGGGGACTTAACACCGGGGAGCTGTTTTTT.

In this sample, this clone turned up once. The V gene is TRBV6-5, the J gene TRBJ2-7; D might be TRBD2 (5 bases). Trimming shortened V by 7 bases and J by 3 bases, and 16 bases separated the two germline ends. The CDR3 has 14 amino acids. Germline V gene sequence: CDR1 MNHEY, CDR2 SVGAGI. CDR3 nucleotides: TGTGCCAGCAACCAAGGAGGTGCGGTCTACGAGCAGTACTTC. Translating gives CASNQGGAVYEQYF.

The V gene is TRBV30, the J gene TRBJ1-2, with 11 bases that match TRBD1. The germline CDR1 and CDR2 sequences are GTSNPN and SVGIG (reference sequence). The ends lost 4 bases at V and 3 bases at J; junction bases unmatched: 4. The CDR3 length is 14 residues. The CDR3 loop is CAWTRTGGDYGYTF. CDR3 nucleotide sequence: TGTGCCTGGACCCGGACAGGGGGCGACTATGGCTACACCTTC.

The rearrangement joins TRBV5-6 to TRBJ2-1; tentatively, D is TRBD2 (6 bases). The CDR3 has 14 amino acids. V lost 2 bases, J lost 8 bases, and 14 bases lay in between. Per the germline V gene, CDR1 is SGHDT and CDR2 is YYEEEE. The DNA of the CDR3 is TGTGCCAGCAGCTTTATAGGGGCTAGCGATGAGCAGTTCTTC. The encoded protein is CASSFIGASDEQFF.

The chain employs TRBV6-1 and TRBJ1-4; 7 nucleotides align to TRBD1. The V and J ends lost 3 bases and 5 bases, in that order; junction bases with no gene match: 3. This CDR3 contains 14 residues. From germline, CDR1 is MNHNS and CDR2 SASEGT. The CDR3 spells CASSEGQINEKLFF. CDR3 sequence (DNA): TGTGCCAGCAGTGAGGGACAGATAAATGAAAAACTGTTTTTT.

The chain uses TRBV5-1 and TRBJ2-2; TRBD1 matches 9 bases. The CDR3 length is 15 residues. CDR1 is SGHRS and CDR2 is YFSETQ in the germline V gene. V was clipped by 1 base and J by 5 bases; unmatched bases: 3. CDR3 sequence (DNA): TGCGCCAGCAGCTTGAGTGGGACAGGGACCGGGGAGCTGTTTTTT. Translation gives CASSLSGTGTGELFF.

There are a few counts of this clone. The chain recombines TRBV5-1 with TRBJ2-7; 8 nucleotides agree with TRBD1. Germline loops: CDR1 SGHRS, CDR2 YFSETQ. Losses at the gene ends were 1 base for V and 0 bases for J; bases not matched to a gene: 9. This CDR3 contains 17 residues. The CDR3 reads CASSLTLTGASSYEQYF. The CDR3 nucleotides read TGCGCCAGCAGCTTGACATTGACAGGGGCCAGCTCCTACGAGCAGTACTTC.

CDR3: CASSMGPKRGPGNEQFF. The DNA of the CDR3 is TGTGCCAGTAGTATGGGCCCTAAGCGGGGGCCCGGGAATGAGCAGTTCTTC. This chain links TRBV19 with TRBJ2-1; 8 positions match TRBD2. Germline CDR1 and CDR2: LNHDA and SQIVND (reference sequence). There are 17 residues in the CDR3. Trimming cost V 3 bases and J 7 bases; bases outside gene matches: 14.

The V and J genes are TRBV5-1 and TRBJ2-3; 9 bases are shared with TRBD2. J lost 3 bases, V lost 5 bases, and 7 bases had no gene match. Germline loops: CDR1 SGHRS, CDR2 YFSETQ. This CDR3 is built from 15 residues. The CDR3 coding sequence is TGCGCCAGCAGAAGTAGCGGGGGTTGGACAGATACGCAGTATTTT. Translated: CASRSSGGWTDTQYF.

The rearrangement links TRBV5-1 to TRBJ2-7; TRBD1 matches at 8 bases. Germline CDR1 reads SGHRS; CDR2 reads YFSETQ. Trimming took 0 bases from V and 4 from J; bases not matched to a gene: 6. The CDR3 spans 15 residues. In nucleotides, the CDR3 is TGCGCCAGCAGCTTGGATGGCCAGGGGGCTTACGAGCAGTACTTC. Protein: CASSLDGQGAYEQYF.

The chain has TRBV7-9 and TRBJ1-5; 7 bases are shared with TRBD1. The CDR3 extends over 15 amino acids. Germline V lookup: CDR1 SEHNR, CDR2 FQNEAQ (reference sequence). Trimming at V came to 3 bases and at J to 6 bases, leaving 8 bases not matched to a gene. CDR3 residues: CASSFDREVGQPQHF. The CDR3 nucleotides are TGTGCCAGCAGCTTTGACAGGGAGGTGGGTCAGCCCCAGCATTTT. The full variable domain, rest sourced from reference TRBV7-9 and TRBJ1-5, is DTGVSQNPRHKITKRGQNVTFRCDPISEHNRLYWYRQTLGQGPEFLTYFQNEAQLEKSRLLSDRFSAERPKGSFSTLEIQRTEQGDSAMYLCASSFDREVGQPQHFGDGTRLSIL.

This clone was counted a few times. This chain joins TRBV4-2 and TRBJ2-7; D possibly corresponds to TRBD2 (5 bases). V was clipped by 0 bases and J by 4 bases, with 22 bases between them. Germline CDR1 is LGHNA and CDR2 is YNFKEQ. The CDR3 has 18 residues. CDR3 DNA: TGTGCCAGCAGCCAAGACTCATCTAACATAGGAGGTCGATACGAGCAGTACTTC. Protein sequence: CASSQDSSNIGGRYEQYF.

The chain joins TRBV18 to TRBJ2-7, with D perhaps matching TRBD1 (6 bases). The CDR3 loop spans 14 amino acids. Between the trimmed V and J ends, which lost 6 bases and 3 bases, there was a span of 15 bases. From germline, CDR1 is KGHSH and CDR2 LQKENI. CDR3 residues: CASSLTGEGYEQYF. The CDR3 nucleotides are TGTGCCAGCTCGTTGACAGGTGAAGGCTACGAGCAGTACTTC.

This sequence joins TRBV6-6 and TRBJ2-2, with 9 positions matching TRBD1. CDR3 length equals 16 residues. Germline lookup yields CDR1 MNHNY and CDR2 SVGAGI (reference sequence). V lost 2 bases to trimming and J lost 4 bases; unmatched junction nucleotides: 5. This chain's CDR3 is CASSYADRGATGELFF. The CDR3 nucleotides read TGTGCCAGCAGTTACGCGGACAGGGGAGCCACCGGGGAGCTGTTTTTT.

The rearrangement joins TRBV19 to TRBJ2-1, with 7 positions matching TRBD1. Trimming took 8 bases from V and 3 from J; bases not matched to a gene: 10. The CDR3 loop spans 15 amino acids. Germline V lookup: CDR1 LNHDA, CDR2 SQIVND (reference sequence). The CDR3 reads CASQQTGAGYNEQFF. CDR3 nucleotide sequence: TGTGCCAGTCAACAAACAGGGGCAGGCTACAATGAGCAGTTCTTC.

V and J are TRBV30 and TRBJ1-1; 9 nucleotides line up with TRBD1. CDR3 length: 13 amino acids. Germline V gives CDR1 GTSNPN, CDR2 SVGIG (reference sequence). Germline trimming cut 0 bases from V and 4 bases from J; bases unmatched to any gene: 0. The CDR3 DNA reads TGTGCCTGGAGTGTACAGGGGGCCACTGAAGCTTTCTTT. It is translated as CAWSVQGATEAFF.